These T cell receptor beta chains were read from a single sample in a study of shared clonotypes between healthy human individuals. Assay: immunoSEQ multiplex PCR; the TCRdb copy retains only in-frame clones and omits some. This table has millions of clones, more than 80% appearing once. The sequenced sample was naive CD4+ T cells from PBMCs. These TCRs come from a man in his late teens or twenties in good health. Some clones in this sample may be carry-over from other donors' samples. Both conserved end residues are part of each CDR3. The order of the fields is V gene, J gene, clone size, D gene, CDR3 protein, CDR3 DNA. D genes are given only for firm matches. For some rows the clone size is stated as once, few or many, or as a class when expanded; others skip it.

>TRBV2|TRBJ2-7|.|.
CASSEGLYEQYF
TGTGCCAGCAGTGAAGGGCTCTACGAGCAGTACTTC
>TRBV7-9|TRBJ1-1|once|.
CASSLTGSATEAFF
TGTGCCAGCAGTCTCACCGGGTCGGCCACTGAAGCTTTCTTT
>TRBV19|TRBJ1-1|once|.
CASTLLRVEVTEAFF
TGTGCCAGTACGCTGCTTAGGGTCGAGGTCACTGAAGCTTTCTTT
>TRBV7-3|TRBJ2-2|.|.
CASSLSGAPGELFF
TGTGCCAGCAGCTTAAGTGGAGCCCCCGGGGAGCTGTTTTTT
>TRBV7-3|TRBJ2-6|.|.
CASSPPGASGANVLTF
TGTGCCAGCAGCCCCCCCGGGGCTTCTGGGGCCAACGTCCTGACTTTC
>TRBV7-3|TRBJ2-7|.|.
CASSLHPLYEQYF
TGTGCCAGCAGCTTACATCCCCTTTACGAGCAGTACTTC
>TRBV5-1|TRBJ2-3|once|TRBD1
CASGKGQGAADTQYF
TGCGCCAGCGGTAAGGGACAGGGGGCGGCAGATACGCAGTATTTT
>TRBV2|TRBJ2-3|.|.
CASSAQGSTDTQYF
TGTGCCAGCAGTGCGCAGGGTAGCACAGATACGCAGTATTTT
>TRBV29-1|TRBJ2-2|.|.
CSVRFQGPGELFF
TGCAGCGTTCGATTTCAGGGGCCCGGGGAGCTGTTTTTT
>TRBV5-4|TRBJ2-7|.|.
CASSLEEGDEQYF
TGTGCCAGCAGCTTGGAAGAGGGGGACGAGCAGTACTTC
>TRBV2|TRBJ2-2|.|.
CASSDRLGGSGELFF
TGTGCCAGCAGTGACCGGCTGGGAGGTTCCGGGGAGCTGTTTTTT
>TRBV2|TRBJ2-5|once|.
CASHRETKGQYF
TGTGCCAGCCACCGGGAAACCAAGGGCCAGTACTTC
>TRBV9|TRBJ2-2|.|.
CASSAQWGEVHGELFF
TGTGCCAGCAGCGCCCAGTGGGGCGAGGTCCACGGGGAGCTGTTTTTT
>TRBV5-1|TRBJ2-3|.|TRBD2
CASSSALAGSTDTQYF
TGCGCCAGCAGCTCAGCACTAGCGGGGAGCACAGATACGCAGTATTTT
>TRBV28|TRBJ2-7|.|TRBD1
CASSISQGGYEQYF
TGTGCCAGCAGTATCTCACAGGGGGGCTACGAGCAGTACTTC
>TRBV28|TRBJ1-1|.|.
CASSRVSNGNTEAFF
TGTGCCAGCAGCCGCGTTTCTAACGGGAACACTGAAGCTTTCTTT
>TRBV7-2|TRBJ2-7|.|TRBD2
CASSRLAGSYEQYF
TGTGCCAGCAGCAGACTAGCAGGTTCCTACGAGCAGTACTTC
>TRBV18|TRBJ2-7|.|TRBD2
CASSPYGGSSYEQYF
TGTGCCAGCTCCCCTTACGGGGGGAGCTCCTACGAGCAGTACTTC
>TRBV6-5|TRBJ1-2|few|TRBD1
CASRGQVYGYTF
TGTGCCAGCAGGGGACAGGTCTATGGCTACACCTTC
>TRBV23-1|TRBJ1-1|.|TRBD1
CASSRQGNTEAFF
TGCGCCAGCAGTAGACAGGGGAACACTGAAGCTTTCTTT
>TRBV5-1|TRBJ2-1|.|.
CASSLGGGSSYNEQFF
TGCGCCAGCAGCTTGGGAGGGGGTAGCTCCTACAATGAGCAGTTCTTC
>TRBV29-1|TRBJ2-2|.|.
CSVALGGATDTGELFF
TGCAGCGTGGCCTTGGGGGGCGCGACGGACACCGGGGAGCTGTTTTTT
>TRBV27|TRBJ1-2|.|.
CASSSLGLNYGYTF
TGTGCCAGCAGTTCCCTGGGACTTAACTATGGCTACACCTTC
>TRBV5-8|TRBJ1-5|.|.
CASSSREQPDQPQHF
TGTGCCAGCAGCTCCCGAGAACAGCCTGATCAGCCCCAGCATTTT
>TRBV6-5|TRBJ2-7|.|.
CASSYSPRFYEQYF
TGTGCCAGCAGTTACTCTCCCCGGTTCTACGAGCAGTACTTC
>TRBV7-3|TRBJ2-2|.|.
CASSLLAGRDTGELFF
TGTGCCAGCAGCCTCCTTGCAGGACGCGACACCGGGGAGCTGTTTTTT
>TRBV19|TRBJ1-1|.|.
CASSMGLGWDTEAFF
TGTGCCAGTAGTATGGGGCTCGGCTGGGACACTGAAGCTTTCTTT
>TRBV5-4|TRBJ1-1|once|.
CASSFIQGRTEAFF
TGTGCCAGCAGCTTCATCCAGGGACGGACTGAAGCTTTCTTT
>TRBV12-2|TRBJ2-7|.|.
CASRSSGTGRSYEQYF
TGTGCAAGTCGCTCCTCCGGGACAGGGCGCTCCTACGAGCAGTACTTC
>TRBV7-3|TRBJ1-1|few|.
CASRYDSYTEAFF
TGTGCCAGCAGATACGACAGTTACACTGAAGCTTTCTTT
>TRBV28|TRBJ2-1|.|.
CASRPLTGNEQFF
TGTGCCAGCAGACCACTTACAGGGAATGAGCAGTTCTTC
>TRBV28|TRBJ2-7|.|TRBD2
CASSAGGLAGGMWYEQYF
TGTGCCAGCAGTGCGGGTGGTCTAGCGGGAGGTATGTGGTACGAGCAGTACTTC
>TRBV30|TRBJ2-1|.|TRBD2
CAWSVGGRYYNEQFF
TGTGCCTGGAGTGTAGGCGGGAGGTACTACAATGAGCAGTTCTTC
>TRBV11-2|TRBJ2-1|.|.
CASSFIAGVGDEQFF
TGTGCCAGCAGCTTTATCGCAGGGGTTGGAGATGAGCAGTTCTTC
>TRBV7-8|TRBJ2-5|.|.
CASSLLGGRGETQYF
TGTGCCAGCAGCCTTCTCGGAGGCAGGGGAGAGACCCAGTACTTC